This TCR beta chain was found in a study of Ad26.COV2.S vaccination and SARS-CoV-2 variants. Study details: Once, or twice with 56 days between doses, Ad26.COV2.S was given intramuscularly.

Treatment given: some 19 received Ad26.COV2.S at low or high dose, single or two shots; several received placebo; per-sample allocation not given. Day 63 after the first injection of vaccine or placebo was the sampling time. Aged 18-55 years, donor was enrolled in Boston in the early 2020s. Here immunoSEQ multiplex PCR was the method, and the copy in TCRdb shows in-frame clones only, minus some. Seen here are approximately 410,000 clones, over 80% observed once, and the top ten hold more than 1.5%. The CDR3 extends over 14 amino acids. The germline gives CDR1 LNHDA, CDR2 SQIVND (reference sequence). The V end was cut by 4 bases, the J end by 7 bases, with 14 bases between. Whole-study results and caveats: Researchers reported similar non-spike TCR breadth in vaccine and placebo recipients.

As for this clone: Its specificity is not known.

The sequences come from peripheral blood, collected in a trial of Ad26.COV2.S vaccine versus placebo. The clonotype comes from a person between 18 and 60 years old who received the Ad26.COV2.S COVID-19 vaccine or a placebo. This chain joins TRBV19 and TRBJ1-3; D is uncertain. Written as DNA, the CDR3 is TGTGCCAGTAGTACCTGGGAACCTATGAACACCATATATTTT. Its translation: CASSTWEPMNTIYF.